This TCR beta chain was found in a study of beta chain features in type 1 diabetes. The study reverse transcribed the entire isolated RNA, so it sequenced expressed TCRB transcripts. Profiled with immunoSEQ multiplex PCR; TCRdb holds only in-frame clones, not every one. The profile shows 130,000 to 150,000 clones, about 44% of them singletons. Germline V gives CDR1 ENHRY, CDR2 SYGVKD. The CDR3 has 15 amino acids. V was shortened by 5 bases and J by 4 bases, with 12 bases between the two germline ends. This TCR was sampled from a man aged 18 to 29 in good health. This chain connects TRBV10-3 to TRBJ1-6, with D possibly matching TRBD1 (5 bases). Sequencing was performed on Tregs from blood. CDR3 sequence reads: CAISKTQDYNSPLHF. The CDR3 coding sequence is TGTGCCATCAGTAAAACACAGGATTATAATTCACCCCTCCACTTT.